A single sample is the source of the 17 T cell receptor beta chains below, sequenced in a study of cytomegalovirus exposure and HLA in healthy donors. Primers included in the PCR were 60 Vbeta and 13 Jbeta primers. Measured with immunoSEQ multiplex PCR; TCRdb has only the in-frame clones, and not every one. The sample includes roughly 130,000 clones, about four fifths of them seen just once. The sample consisted of PBMCs. The receptors originated from a human donor in good health.

The chain recombines TRBV5-1 with TRBJ2-2; 8 bases map to TRBD2. The CDR3 consists of 16 residues. Germline loops: CDR1 SGHRS, CDR2 YFSETQ. V was clipped by 5 bases and J by 5 bases; unmatched bases: 11. Here the CDR3 reads CASSWTGTRGTGELFF. In nucleotides, the CDR3 is TGCGCCAGCAGTTGGACCGGGACTAGGGGTACCGGGGAGCTGTTTTTT.

The genes are TRBV6-6 and TRBJ2-3, with TRBD1 matching 10 bases. Germline loops: CDR1 MNHNY, CDR2 SVGAGI (reference sequence). The junction had 3 bases not matched to a gene; V was cut back by 2 bases and J by 4 bases. This CDR3 contains 15 residues. The CDR3 DNA follows: TGTGCCAGCAGTTACGTGACAGGGGGCTCAGATACGCAGTATTTT. Protein sequence: CASSYVTGGSDTQYF.

The CDR3 region is CASSGGAQEQETQYF. The CDR3 bases are TGTGCCAGCAGTGGGGGGGCCCAGGAGCAAGAGACCCAGTACTTC. The chain employs TRBV6-6 and TRBJ2-5, with D tentatively TRBD2 (7 bases). Trimming left V 5 bases short and J 2 bases short, with 15 bases between. Per the germline V gene, CDR1 is MNHNY and CDR2 is SVGAGI (reference sequence). The CDR3 loop spans 15 amino acids.

The chain has TRBV19 and TRBJ1-2; 12 nucleotides match TRBD1. With 3 bases clipped from V and 4 bases from J, the junction kept 6 bases outside the gene matches. Germline assignment: CDR1 LNHDA and CDR2 SQIVND (reference sequence). CDR3 size: 16 residues. The CDR3: CASSIGTGGVPYGYTF. The CDR3 coding sequence is TGTGCCAGTAGTATCGGGACAGGGGGCGTTCCCTATGGCTACACCTTC.

The chain couples TRBV5-1 to TRBJ2-1, with TRBD2 matching 10 bases. Germline V gives CDR1 SGHRS, CDR2 YFSETQ. The CDR3 runs 14 residues. Germline trimming cut 2 bases from V and 7 bases from J; bases unmatched to any gene: 3. CDR3: CASSLLAGRNEQFF. The CDR3 DNA is TGCGCCAGCAGCTTACTAGCGGGGAGGAATGAGCAGTTCTTC.

In its sample, this clone was seen once. The chain employs TRBV10-3 and TRBJ1-2, with a tentative D call TRBD1 (5 bases). Germline CDR1 and CDR2: ENHRY and SYGVKD. The V and J ends lost 4 bases and 7 bases respectively, with 22 bases between them. This CDR3 spans 16 amino acids. For the CDR3, the DNA is TGTGCCATCAGTGCCGGGTGGGGCAGTGAGAATGGTGGCTACACCTTC. This gives the protein CAISAGWGSENGGYTF.

The chain is built from TRBV5-1 and TRBJ1-3, with D tentatively TRBD1 (6 bases). The germline V and J ends were trimmed by 4 bases and 0 bases, with 14 bases remaining between them. The germline CDR1 and CDR2 sequences are SGHRS and YFSETQ. This CDR3 spans 16 amino acids. Here the CDR3 DNA reads TGCGCCAGCAGCCGTGGACAGCCTTACTCTGGAAACACCATATATTTT. It translates to CASSRGQPYSGNTIYF. The full variable domain, in which reference TRBV5-1 and TRBJ1-3 provide the parts outside the CDR3, is KAGVTQTPRYLIKTRGQQVTLSCSPISGHRSVSWYQQTPGQGLQFLFEYFSETQRNKGNFPGRFSGRQFSNSRSEMNVSTLELGDSALYLCASSRGQPYSGNTIYFGEGSWLTVV.

The rearrangement uses TRBV19 and TRBJ2-3; 9 bases fit TRBD2. This CDR3 has 15 amino acids. Germline CDR1 LNHDA, CDR2 SQIVND (reference sequence). Trimming removed 3 bases from V and 3 bases from J; junction bases left unmatched: 4. The CDR3 loop reads CASSIAGGQTDTQYF. The CDR3 region has the DNA TGTGCCAGTAGTATTGCGGGGGGGCAGACAGATACGCAGTATTTT.

The chain joins TRBV11-3 to TRBJ1-1; no clear D gene. Per germline, CDR1 SGHNT and CDR2 YENEEA. The ends were cut back, 1 base at V and 0 bases at J, with 6 bases in the middle. The CDR3 contains 14 residues. Here the CDR3 reads CASSLGQMNTEAFF. The CDR3 nucleotides are TGTGCCAGCAGCTTAGGGCAAATGAACACTGAAGCTTTCTTT.

V is TRBV7-2 and J is TRBJ2-7, with D maybe TRBD2 (5 bases). Per germline, CDR1 SGHTA and CDR2 FQGNSA. There are 17 residues in the CDR3. Trimming removed 4 bases from V and 2 bases from J, with 21 bases in between. CDR3 bases: TGTGCCAGCAGCTCAACCGGGAACATAGACGGGACCTACGAGCAGTACTTC. It codes for CASSSTGNIDGTYEQYF.

The chain is built from TRBV5-5 and TRBJ2-7; D remains unclear. V gave up 0 bases and J gave up 5 bases, with 3 bases separating them. Germline V CDR1 and CDR2: SGHKS, YYEKEE (reference sequence). CDR3 length: 11 amino acids. CDR3 region: CASSLGHEQYF. CDR3 sequence (DNA): TGTGCCAGCAGCTTGGGGCACGAGCAGTACTTC.

This clone was counted once. The J gene is TRBJ1-1, the V gene TRBV20-1; D may be TRBD1 (6 bases). The CDR3 covers 11 residues. Germline-derived CDR1 and CDR2 are DFQATT and SNEGSKA (reference sequence). V was shortened by 5 bases and J by 6 bases, with 10 bases between the two germline ends. The CDR3 coding sequence is TGCAGTGCTGAGCAGGGGCCTGAAGCTTTCTTT. This gives the protein CSAEQGPEAFF.

The chain recombines TRBV27 with TRBJ2-1; D might be TRBD1 (5 bases). With 5 bases removed from V and 4 bases from J, the gap between germline ends came to 9 bases. Looked up from germline, CDR1 is MNHEY and CDR2 is SMNVEV (reference sequence). The CDR3 consists of 13 residues. The CDR3 sequence is CASSARVYNEQFF. The CDR3 DNA reads as TGTGCCAGCAGTGCCAGGGTTTACAATGAGCAGTTCTTC.

Written as DNA, the CDR3 is TGCGCCAGCAGCCAAGATGGCTTTCTGGCGGGGAACACCGGGGAGCTGTTTTTT. Residues: CASSQDGFLAGNTGELFF. The chain joins TRBV4-1 to TRBJ2-2, with a tentative D call TRBD2 (5 bases). This CDR3 spans 18 amino acids. Germline V gene sequence: CDR1 MGHRA, CDR2 YSYEKL. Deletions cut 0 bases from V and 1 base from J, with 15 bases between.

V gene TRBV28 combines with J gene TRBJ1-5; D is ambiguous. Trimming stripped 8 bases from V and 4 bases from J, with 15 bases between. The CDR3 has 14 amino acids. The germline gives CDR1 MDHEN, CDR2 SYDVKM. CDR3 residues: CASRIGIPNQPQHF. The DNA of the CDR3 is TGTGCCAGCCGTATCGGGATCCCTAATCAGCCCCAGCATTTT.

This clone was found a few times. The chain couples TRBV7-9 to TRBJ2-7; no definite D call. Germline assignment: CDR1 SEHNR and CDR2 FQNEAQ (reference sequence). Trimming left V 5 bases short and J 6 bases short, with 14 bases between. This CDR3 contains 13 residues. The CDR3 bases are TGTGCCAGCAGCCTCCTCGTGACGGGCGAGCAGTACTTC. Translation: CASSLLVTGEQYF.

This clone was seen just once. The gene calls are TRBV19 and TRBJ2-5; D is possibly TRBD1 (5 bases). Germline V lookup: CDR1 LNHDA, CDR2 SQIVND (reference sequence). The CDR3 sequence is 16 residues long. V was shortened by 4 bases and J by 3 bases, with 18 bases between the two germline ends. CDR3 sequence reads: CASSTPGSETEETQYF. CDR3 DNA: TGTGCCAGTAGTACCCCGGGTTCCGAGACAGAAGAGACCCAGTACTTC.